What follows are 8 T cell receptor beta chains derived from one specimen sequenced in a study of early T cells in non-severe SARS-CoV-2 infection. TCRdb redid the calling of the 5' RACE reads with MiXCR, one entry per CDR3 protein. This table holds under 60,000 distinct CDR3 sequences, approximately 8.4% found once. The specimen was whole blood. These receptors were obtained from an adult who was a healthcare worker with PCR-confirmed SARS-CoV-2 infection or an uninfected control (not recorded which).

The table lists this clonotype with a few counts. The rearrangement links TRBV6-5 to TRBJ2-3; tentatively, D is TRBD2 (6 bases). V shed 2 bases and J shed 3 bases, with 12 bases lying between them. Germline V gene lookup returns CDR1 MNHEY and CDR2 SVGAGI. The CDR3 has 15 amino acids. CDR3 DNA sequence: TGTGCCAGCAGTTACGAGGCGGGATCGACAGATACGCAGTATTTT. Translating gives CASSYEAGSTDTQYF.

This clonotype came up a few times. CDR3 amino acids: CASRLADFGGRPPGNPLHF. The CDR3 coding sequence is TGTGCAAGTCGCTTAGCCGATTTCGGGGGCCGCCCGCCAGGAAACCCCCTCCACTTT. This chain connects TRBV12-2 to TRBJ1-6; TRBD1, the table's D call, lacks a check against the DNA. TRBV12-2 is a pseudogene. This CDR3 region has 19 residues.

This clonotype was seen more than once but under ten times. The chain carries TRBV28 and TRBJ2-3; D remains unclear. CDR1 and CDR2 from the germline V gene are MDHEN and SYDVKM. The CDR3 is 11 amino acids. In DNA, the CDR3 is TGTCAGGTCGTCAGCACAGATACGCAGTATTTT. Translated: CQVVSTDTQYF.

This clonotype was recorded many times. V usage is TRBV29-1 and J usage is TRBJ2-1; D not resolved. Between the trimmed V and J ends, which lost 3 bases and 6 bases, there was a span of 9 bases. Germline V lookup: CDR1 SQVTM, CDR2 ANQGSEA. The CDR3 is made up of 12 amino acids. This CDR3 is CSVDFSPNEQFF. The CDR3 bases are TGCAGCGTTGATTTCTCCCCCAATGAGCAGTTCTTC.

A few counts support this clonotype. CDR3 bases: TGCGCCAGCAGCTTGAACGTCGACTATGGCTACACCTTC. It specifies CASSLNVDYGYTF. The chain couples TRBV5-1 to TRBJ1-2; D uncertain. V dropped 1 base and J dropped 3 bases, with 7 bases sitting between them. This CDR3 spans 13 amino acids. Germline-derived CDR1 and CDR2 are SGHRS and YFSETQ.

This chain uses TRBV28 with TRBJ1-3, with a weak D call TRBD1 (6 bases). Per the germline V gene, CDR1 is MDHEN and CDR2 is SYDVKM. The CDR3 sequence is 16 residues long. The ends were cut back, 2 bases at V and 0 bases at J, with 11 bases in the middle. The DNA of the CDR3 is TGTGCCAGCAGTTTAGTACAGGGAGTCTCTGGAAACACCATATATTTT. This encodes CASSLVQGVSGNTIYF.

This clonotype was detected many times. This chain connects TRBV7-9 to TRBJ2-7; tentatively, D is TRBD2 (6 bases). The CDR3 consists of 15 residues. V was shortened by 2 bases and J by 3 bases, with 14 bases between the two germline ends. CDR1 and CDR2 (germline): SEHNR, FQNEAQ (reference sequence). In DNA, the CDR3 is TGTGCCAGCAGCTTAAAGGGACTCAAGAACTACGAGCAGTACTTC. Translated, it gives CASSLKGLKNYEQYF.

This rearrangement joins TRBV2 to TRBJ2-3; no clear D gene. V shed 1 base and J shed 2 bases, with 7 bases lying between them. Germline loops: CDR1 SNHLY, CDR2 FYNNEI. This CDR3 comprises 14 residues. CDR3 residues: CASSEVSLTDTQYF. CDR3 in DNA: TGTGCCAGCAGTGAAGTGTCTCTCACAGATACGCAGTATTTT.